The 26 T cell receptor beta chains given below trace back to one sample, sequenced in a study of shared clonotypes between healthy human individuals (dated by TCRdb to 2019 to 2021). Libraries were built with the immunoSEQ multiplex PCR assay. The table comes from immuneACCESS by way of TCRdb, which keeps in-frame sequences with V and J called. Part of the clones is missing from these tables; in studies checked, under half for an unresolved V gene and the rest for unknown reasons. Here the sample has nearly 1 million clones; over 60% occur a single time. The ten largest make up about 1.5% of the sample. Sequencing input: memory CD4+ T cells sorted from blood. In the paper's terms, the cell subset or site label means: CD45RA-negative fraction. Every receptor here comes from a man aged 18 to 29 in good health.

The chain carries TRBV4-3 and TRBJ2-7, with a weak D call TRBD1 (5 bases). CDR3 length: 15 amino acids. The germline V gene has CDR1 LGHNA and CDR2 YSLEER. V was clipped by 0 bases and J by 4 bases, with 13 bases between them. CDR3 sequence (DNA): TGCGCCAGCAGCCAAGAGCAGGGAAGTATATACGAGCAGTACTTC. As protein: CASSQEQGSIYEQYF.

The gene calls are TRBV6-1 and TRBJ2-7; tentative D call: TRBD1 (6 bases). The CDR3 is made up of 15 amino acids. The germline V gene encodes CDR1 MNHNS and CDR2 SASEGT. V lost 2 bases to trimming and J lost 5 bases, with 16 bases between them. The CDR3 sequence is CASSERARGFNEQYF. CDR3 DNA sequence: TGTGCCAGCAGTGAACGGGCCAGGGGTTTCAACGAGCAGTACTTC.

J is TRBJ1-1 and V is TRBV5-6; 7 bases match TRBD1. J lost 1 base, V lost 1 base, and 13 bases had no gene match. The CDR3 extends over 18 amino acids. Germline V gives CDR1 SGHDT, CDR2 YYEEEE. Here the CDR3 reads CASSLIGTRTGPNTEAFF. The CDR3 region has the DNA TGTGCCAGCAGCTTGATAGGAACTCGGACAGGTCCGAACACTGAAGCTTTCTTT.

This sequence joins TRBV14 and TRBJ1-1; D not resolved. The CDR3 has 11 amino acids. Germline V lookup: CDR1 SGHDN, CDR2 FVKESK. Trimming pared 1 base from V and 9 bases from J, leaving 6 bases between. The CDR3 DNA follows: TGTGCCAGCAGCCAAGGGCCTCAAGCTTTCTTT. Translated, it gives CASSQGPQAFF.

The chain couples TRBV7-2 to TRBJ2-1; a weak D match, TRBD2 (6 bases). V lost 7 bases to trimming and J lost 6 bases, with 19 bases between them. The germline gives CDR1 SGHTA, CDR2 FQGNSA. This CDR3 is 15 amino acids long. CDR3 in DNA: TGTGCCAGCATTCCGGGACTCAAAAGGGGCAATGAGCAGTTCTTC. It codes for CASIPGLKRGNEQFF.

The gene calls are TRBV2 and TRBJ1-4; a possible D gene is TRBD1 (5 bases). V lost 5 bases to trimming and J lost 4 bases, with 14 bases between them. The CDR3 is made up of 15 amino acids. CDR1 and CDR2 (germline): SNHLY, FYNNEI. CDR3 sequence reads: CASSSGYSINEKLFF. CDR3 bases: TGTGCCAGCAGTTCAGGGTATTCAATTAATGAAAAACTGTTTTTT. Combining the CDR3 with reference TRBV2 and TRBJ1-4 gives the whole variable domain EPEVTQTPSHQVTQMGQEVILRCVPISNHLYFYWYRQILGQKVEFLVSFYNNEISEKSEIFDDQFSVERPDGSNFTLKIRSTKLEDSAMYFCASSSGYSINEKLFFGSGTQLSVL.

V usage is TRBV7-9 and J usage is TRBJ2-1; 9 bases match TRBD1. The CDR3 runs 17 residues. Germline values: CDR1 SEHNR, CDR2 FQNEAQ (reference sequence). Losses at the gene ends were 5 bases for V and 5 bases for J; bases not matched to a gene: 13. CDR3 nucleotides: TGTGCCAGCAGCCCCAAAGGCGGGACAGGGCCAAACAATGAGCAGTTCTTC. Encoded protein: CASSPKGGTGPNNEQFF.

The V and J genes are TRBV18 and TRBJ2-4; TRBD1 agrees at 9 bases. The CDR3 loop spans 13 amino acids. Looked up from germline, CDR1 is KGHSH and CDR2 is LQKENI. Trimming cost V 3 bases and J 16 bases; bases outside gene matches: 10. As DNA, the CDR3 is TGTGCCAGCTCACCTTCCGCGGGACAGGGTTCTTACTTC. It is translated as CASSPSAGQGSYF.

DNA of the CDR3: TGTGCCAGCAACCTCGGCGGTACGAGTGGAAACACCATATATTTT. It encodes CASNLGGTSGNTIYF. The V call is TRBV2, the J call TRBJ1-3; D not resolved. Per the germline V gene, CDR1 is SNHLY and CDR2 is FYNNEI. CDR3 length: 15 residues. Trimming shortened V by 7 bases and J by 3 bases, and 16 bases separated the two germline ends.

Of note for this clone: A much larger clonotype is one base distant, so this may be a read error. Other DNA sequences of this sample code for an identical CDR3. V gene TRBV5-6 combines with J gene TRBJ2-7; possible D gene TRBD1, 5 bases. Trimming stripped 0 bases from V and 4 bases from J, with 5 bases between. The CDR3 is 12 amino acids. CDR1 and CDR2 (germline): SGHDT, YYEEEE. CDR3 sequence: CASSLEGYEQYF. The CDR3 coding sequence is TGTGCCAGCAGCTTGGAGGGGTACGAGCAGTACTTC.

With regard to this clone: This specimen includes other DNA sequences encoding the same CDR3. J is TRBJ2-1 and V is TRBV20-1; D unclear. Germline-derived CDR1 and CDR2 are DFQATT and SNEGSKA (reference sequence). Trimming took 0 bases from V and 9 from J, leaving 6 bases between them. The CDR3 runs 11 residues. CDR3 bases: TGCAGTGCTAGAGATTACCCTGAGCAGTTCTTC. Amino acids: CSARDYPEQFF.

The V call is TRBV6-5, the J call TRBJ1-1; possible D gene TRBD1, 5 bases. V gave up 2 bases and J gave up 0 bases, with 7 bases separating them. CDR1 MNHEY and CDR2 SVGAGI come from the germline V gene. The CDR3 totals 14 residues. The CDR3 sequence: CASSYGALNTEAFF. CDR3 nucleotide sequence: TGTGCCAGCAGTTACGGGGCGTTGAACACTGAAGCTTTCTTT.

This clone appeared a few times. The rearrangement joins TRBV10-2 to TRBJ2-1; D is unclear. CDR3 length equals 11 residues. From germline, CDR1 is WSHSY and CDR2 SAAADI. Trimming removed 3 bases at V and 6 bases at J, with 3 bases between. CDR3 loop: CASSDLNEQFF. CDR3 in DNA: TGCGCCAGCAGTGACCTCAATGAGCAGTTCTTC.

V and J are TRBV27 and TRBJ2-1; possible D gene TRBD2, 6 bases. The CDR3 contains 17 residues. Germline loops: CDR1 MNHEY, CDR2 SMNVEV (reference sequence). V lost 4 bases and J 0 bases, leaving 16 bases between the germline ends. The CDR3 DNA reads TGTGCCAGCAGTTCCGGCGGGGTGTTGAACTCCTACAATGAGCAGTTCTTC. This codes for CASSSGGVLNSYNEQFF.

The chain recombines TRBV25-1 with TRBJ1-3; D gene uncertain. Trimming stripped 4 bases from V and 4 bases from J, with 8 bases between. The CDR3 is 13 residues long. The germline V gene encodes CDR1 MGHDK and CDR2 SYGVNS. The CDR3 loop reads CASSVTRGNTIYF. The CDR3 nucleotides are TGTGCCAGCAGTGTAACACGAGGAAACACCATATATTTT.

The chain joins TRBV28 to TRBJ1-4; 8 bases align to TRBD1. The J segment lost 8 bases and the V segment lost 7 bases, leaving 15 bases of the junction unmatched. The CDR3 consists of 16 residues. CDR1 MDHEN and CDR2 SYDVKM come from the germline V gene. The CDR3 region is CASKSTRGQVREKLFF. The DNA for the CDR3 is TGTGCCAGCAAATCAACACGGGGACAGGTGCGGGAAAAACTGTTTTTT.

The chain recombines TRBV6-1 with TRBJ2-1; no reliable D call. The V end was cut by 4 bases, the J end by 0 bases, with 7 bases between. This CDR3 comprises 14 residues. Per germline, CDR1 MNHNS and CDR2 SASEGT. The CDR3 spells CASSAGFSYNEQFF. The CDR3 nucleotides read TGTGCCAGCAGTGCAGGTTTCTCCTACAATGAGCAGTTCTTC.

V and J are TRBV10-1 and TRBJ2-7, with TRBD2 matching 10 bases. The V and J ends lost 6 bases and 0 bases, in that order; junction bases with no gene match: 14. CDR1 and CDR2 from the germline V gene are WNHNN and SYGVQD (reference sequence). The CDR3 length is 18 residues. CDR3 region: CASRPRLLSGRNSYEQYF. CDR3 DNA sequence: TGCGCCAGCAGACCTAGGCTGCTTAGCGGGAGGAACTCCTACGAGCAGTACTTC.

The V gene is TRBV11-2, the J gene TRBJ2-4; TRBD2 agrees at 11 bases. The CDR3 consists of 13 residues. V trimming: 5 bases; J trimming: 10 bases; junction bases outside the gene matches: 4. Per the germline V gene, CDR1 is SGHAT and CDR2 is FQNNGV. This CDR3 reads CASSPGTSGIQYF. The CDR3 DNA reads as TGTGCCAGCAGCCCTGGGACTAGCGGTATTCAGTACTTC.

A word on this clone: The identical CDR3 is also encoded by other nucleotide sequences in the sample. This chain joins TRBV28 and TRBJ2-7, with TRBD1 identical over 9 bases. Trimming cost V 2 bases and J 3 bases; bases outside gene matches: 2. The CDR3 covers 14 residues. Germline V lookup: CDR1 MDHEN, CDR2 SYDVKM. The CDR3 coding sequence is TGTGCCAGCAGTTTAACAGGGGGCAGCTACGAGCAGTACTTC. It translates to CASSLTGGSYEQYF.

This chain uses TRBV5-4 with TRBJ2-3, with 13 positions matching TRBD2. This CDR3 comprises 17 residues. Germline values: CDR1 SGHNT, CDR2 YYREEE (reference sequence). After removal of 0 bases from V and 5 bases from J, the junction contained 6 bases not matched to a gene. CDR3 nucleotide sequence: TGTGCCAGCAGCTTGGGACTAGCGGGAGGTCGCTTAGATACGCAGTATTTT. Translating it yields CASSLGLAGGRLDTQYF.

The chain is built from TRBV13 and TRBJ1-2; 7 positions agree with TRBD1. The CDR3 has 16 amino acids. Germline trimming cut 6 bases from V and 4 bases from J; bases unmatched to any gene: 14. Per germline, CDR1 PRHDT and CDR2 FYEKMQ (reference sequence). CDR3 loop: CASSYRTGVLAYGYTF. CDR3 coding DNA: TGTGCCAGCAGTTACCGTACAGGGGTTCTGGCCTATGGCTACACCTTC.

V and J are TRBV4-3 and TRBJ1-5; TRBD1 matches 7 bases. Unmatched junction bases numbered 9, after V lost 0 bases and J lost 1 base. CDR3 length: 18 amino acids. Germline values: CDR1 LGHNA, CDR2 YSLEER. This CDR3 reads CASSQDVLGQTSNQPQHF. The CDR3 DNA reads TGCGCCAGCAGCCAAGATGTGTTGGGACAGACCAGCAATCAGCCCCAGCATTTT.

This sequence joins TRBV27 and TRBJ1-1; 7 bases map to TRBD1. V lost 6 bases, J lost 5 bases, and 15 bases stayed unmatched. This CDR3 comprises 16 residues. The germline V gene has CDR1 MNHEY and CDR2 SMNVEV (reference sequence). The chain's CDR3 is CASSPDRVGFITEAFF. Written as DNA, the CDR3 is TGTGCCAGCAGCCCTGACAGGGTCGGATTTATAACTGAAGCTTTCTTT.

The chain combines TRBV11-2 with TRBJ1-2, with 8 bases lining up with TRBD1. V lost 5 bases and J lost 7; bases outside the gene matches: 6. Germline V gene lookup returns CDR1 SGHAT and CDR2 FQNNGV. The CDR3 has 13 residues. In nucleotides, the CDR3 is TGTGCCAGCAGCAGGACAGGGTTGGGTGGCTACACCTTC. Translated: CASSRTGLGGYTF.

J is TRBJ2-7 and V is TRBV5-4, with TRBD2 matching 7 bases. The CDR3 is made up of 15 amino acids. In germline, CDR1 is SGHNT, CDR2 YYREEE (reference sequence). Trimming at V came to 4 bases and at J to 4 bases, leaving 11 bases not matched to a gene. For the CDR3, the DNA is TGTGCCAGCAGCCCTCCCGGGACTAAATCATACGAGCAGTACTTC. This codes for CASSPPGTKSYEQYF. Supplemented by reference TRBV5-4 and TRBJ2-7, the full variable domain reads ETGVTQSPTHLIKTRGQQVTLRCSSQSGHNTVSWYQQALGQGPQFIFQYYREEENGRGNFPPRFSGLQFPNYSSELNVNALELDDSALYLCASSPPGTKSYEQYFGPGTRLTVT.